The 27 T cell receptor beta chains below come from one sample, sequenced in a study of molecular identifiers for immune sequencing clone quantification (dated 2018 in TCRdb). Library preparation was by PCR. The sequencer was an Illumina HiSeq 4000. The raw public reads went through TCRdb reprocessing: fastp at Q25, MiXCR clone calling, in-frame beta chains kept. Every CDR3 protein is listed once, alongside the most common genes and DNA of its rows. The sample yields over 85,000 distinct CDR3 sequences; approximately 22% were counted once. More than 1% of the sample comes from the top ten. Material for sequencing was naive CD8+ T cells from blood, with Jurkat cell RNA spiked in. This specimen's cell subset or site label, interpreted: FACS-sorted CD8+CD4-CCR7+CD45RA+ naive T cells. Source of these receptors: a human donor in good health. Some libraries in this study had Jurkat cell RNA spiked in.

A remark on this clonotype: One end of the junction fails to match germline, which may point to a read error. The chain uses TRBV10-2 and TRBJ1-5; possible D gene TRBD1, 5 bases. The germline V gene encodes CDR1 WSHSY and CDR2 SAAADI. CDR3 length: 16 amino acids. The CDR3 region is CASGEGTGYINQPQHF. The DNA for the CDR3 is TGCGCCAGCGGTGAGGGGACTGGATATATCAATCAGCCCCAGCATTTT.

Points on this clonotype: This sequence may be a read error, since a much larger clone differs from it by one base. The V call is TRBV4-3, the J call TRBJ2-1, with a weak D call TRBD1 (5 bases). CDR3 length: 16 residues. CDR1 and CDR2 from the germline V gene are LGHNA and YSLEER. CDR3 nucleotides: TGCGCCAGCTGCCAAGATCGCCAGGGATTGTACAATGAGCAGTTCTTC. This codes for CASCQDRQGLYNEQFF.

This clonotype showed up many times. The chain uses TRBV24-1 and TRBJ2-6; no firm D call. Germline CDR1 reads KGHDR; CDR2 reads SFDVKD. V was clipped by 5 bases and J by 0 bases, with 19 bases between them. The CDR3 contains 19 residues. CDR3 amino acids: CATSGVVEDAFSGANVLTF. In nucleotides, the CDR3 is TGTGCCACCAGTGGCGTGGTTGAGGACGCCTTCTCTGGGGCCAACGTCCTGACTTTC.

Only a few counts were recorded for this clonotype. The J gene is TRBJ1-2, the V gene TRBV20-1; D gene ambiguous. CDR3 size: 13 residues. Trimming left V 3 bases short and J 2 bases short, with 10 bases between. Germline CDR1 reads DFQATT; CDR2 reads SNEGSKA (reference sequence). CDR3 loop: CSASPQANYGYTF. CDR3 bases: TGCAGTGCTAGTCCGCAGGCCAACTATGGCTACACCTTC.

This clonotype was seen ten or more times. This sequence joins TRBV29-1 and TRBJ2-7; D gene uncertain. Trimming took 3 bases from V and 3 from J, leaving 18 bases between them. This CDR3 has 15 residues. The germline CDR1 and CDR2 sequences are SQVTM and ANQGSEA. The CDR3 DNA reads as TGCAGCGTTGAGTTAGAGGACGGATACTTCTACGAGCAGTACTTC. This gives the protein CSVELEDGYFYEQYF.

Points on this clonotype: This may be a read error: a much more frequent sequence differs by one nucleotide. The rearrangement joins TRBV5-4 to TRBJ2-3, with D maybe TRBD1 (6 bases). The end of the DNA fits TRBJ1-5 better, so the J call may be wrong. CDR3 length: 15 residues. Germline CDR1 and CDR2: SGHNT and YYREEE (reference sequence). The DNA for the CDR3 is TGTGCCAGCAGCTTCTCTAGCGGGGGCGCAGATACGCAGCATTTT. Protein sequence: CASSFSSGGADTQHF.

There are a few counts of this clonotype. This chain uses TRBV6-5 with TRBJ1-2; D may be TRBD1 (6 bases). CDR1 MNHEY and CDR2 SVGAGI come from the germline V gene. The germline V and J ends were trimmed by 4 bases and 3 bases, with 9 bases remaining between them. The CDR3 runs to 13 residues. Here the CDR3 DNA reads TGTGCCAGCAGTTTTGGACAGCACTATGGCTACACCTTC. Protein product: CASSFGQHYGYTF.

In this sample, this clonotype turned up many times. CDR3: CASSVRTSGFTDTQYF. The CDR3 bases are TGTGCCAGCAGTGTAAGGACTAGCGGATTCACAGATACGCAGTATTTT. The rearrangement links TRBV6-1 to TRBJ2-3; TRBD2 matches 10 bases. CDR3 length equals 16 residues. Unmatched junction bases numbered 6, after V lost 4 bases and J lost 2 bases. The germline V gene has CDR1 MNHNS and CDR2 SASEGT.

The sample holds many counts of this clonotype. This chain uses TRBV4-3 with TRBJ1-2; 9 positions match TRBD1. J gave up 7 bases and V 0 bases, and 6 bases lay outside the gene matches. The germline gives CDR1 LGHNA, CDR2 YSLEER. The CDR3 spans 15 residues. DNA for the CDR3: TGCGCCAGCAGCCAAGAACAGGGGGCGCCTATTGGCTACACCTTC. Residues: CASSQEQGAPIGYTF.

This clonotype was counted at least ten times. This chain uses TRBV19 with TRBJ1-2; no clear D gene. CDR1 and CDR2 from the germline V gene are LNHDA and SQIVND (reference sequence). Trimming cost V 8 bases and J 4 bases, with 14 bases left between them. CDR3 size: 13 residues. The CDR3, as DNA: TGTGCCAGTTGGAACTTCGACGGCTATGGCTACACCTTC. This translates into CASWNFDGYGYTF.

The chain couples TRBV2 to TRBJ1-6, with D perhaps TRBD1 (6 bases). The ends were cut back, 2 bases at V and 2 bases at J, with 10 bases in the middle. CDR1 and CDR2 from the germline V gene are SNHLY and FYNNEI. CDR3 length: 16 amino acids. CDR3 region: CASSETGITYNSPLHF. DNA for the CDR3: TGTGCCAGCAGTGAAACAGGGATCACCTATAATTCACCCCTCCACTTT.

About this clonotype itself: Relative to the germline gene, one junction end is altered; a read error may explain this. The rearrangement joins TRBV4-1 to TRBJ2-2, with D maybe TRBD2 (6 bases). This CDR3 comprises 16 residues. Germline V gene sequence: CDR1 MGHRA, CDR2 YSYEKL. The CDR3 is CVSSPGNGGNTGELFF. The CDR3 DNA is TGCGTCAGCAGCCCTGGGAACGGGGGGAACACCGGGGAGCTGTTTTTT.

The chain joins TRBV27 to TRBJ1-2; TRBD1 matches at 10 bases. The V gene's germline CDR1 is MNHEY and CDR2 SMNVEV (reference sequence). V lost 8 bases and J lost 10; bases outside the gene matches: 13. CDR3 length: 14 residues. CDR3 DNA sequence: TGTGCCAGCGGGGAGACAGGGGGCTTCTCGAACTACACCTTC. This gives the protein CASGETGGFSNYTF.

This clonotype has more than one count but fewer than ten. The chain recombines TRBV6-2 or TRBV6-3 with TRBJ1-1; no definite D call. Germline V gene lookup returns CDR1 MNHEY and CDR2 SVGEGT. The CDR3 covers 12 residues. V dropped 0 bases and J dropped 8 bases, with 7 bases sitting between them. In nucleotides, the CDR3 is TGTGCCAGCAGTTACTCGAGTGGGGAAGCTTTCTTT. It translates to CASSYSSGEAFF.

This clonotype was recorded at least ten times. The rearrangement joins TRBV24-1 to TRBJ2-6, with TRBD1 as a possible D gene (6 bases). V was clipped by 9 bases and J by 0 bases, with 11 bases between them. CDR1 and CDR2 from the germline V gene are KGHDR and SFDVKD. The CDR3 extends over 15 amino acids. CDR3 nucleotides: TGTGCCACCGAGGGACAACGCTCTGGGGCCAACGTCCTGACTTTC. Translating gives CATEGQRSGANVLTF.

This clonotype occurred many times. DNA for the CDR3: TGTGCCAGCAGCCTGGGACTAGCGGGACCCTACGAGCAGTACTTC. This codes for CASSLGLAGPYEQYF. V and J are TRBV13 and TRBJ2-7; 13 bases line up with TRBD2. V dropped 5 bases and J dropped 2; count of bases not matched to a gene: 3. The CDR3 is made up of 15 amino acids. In germline, CDR1 is PRHDT, CDR2 FYEKMQ (reference sequence).

In the case of this clonotype: This may arise from a read error, as a much more abundant clone is one base away. The chain recombines TRBV21-1 with TRBJ2-7; the table assigns TRBD1, which was not confirmed against the DNA. TRBV21-1 corresponds to a pseudogene. The CDR3 contains 12 residues. The CDR3 DNA sequence: TGTGCCAGCAGCAAAGCGCCCGGGGGCAAGTGCTTC. This gives the protein CASSKAPGGKCF.

Ten or more counts support this clonotype. V and J are TRBV7-8 and TRBJ2-6; 8 nucleotides agree with TRBD2. From germline, CDR1 is SGHVS and CDR2 FQNEAQ. The J segment lost 4 bases and the V segment lost 7 bases, leaving 9 bases of the junction unmatched. The CDR3 loop spans 16 amino acids. The CDR3, as DNA: TGTGCCAGCACCCCATGGACTAGCCCCGGGGCCAACGTCCTGACTTTC. This gives the protein CASTPWTSPGANVLTF.

The genes are TRBV19 and TRBJ1-1; 7 nucleotides match TRBD1. This CDR3 has 12 amino acids. Per the germline V gene, CDR1 is LNHDA and CDR2 is SQIVND (reference sequence). After removal of 6 bases from V and 10 bases from J, the junction contained 8 bases not matched to a gene. Here the CDR3 DNA reads TGTGCCAGTAGACCGACAGGGAACGGAGCTTTCTTT. This sequence encodes CASRPTGNGAFF.

This clonotype was seen many times. This sequence joins TRBV27 and TRBJ1-6, with D possibly being TRBD1 (6 bases). The germline V gene has CDR1 MNHEY and CDR2 SMNVEV (reference sequence). Trimming took 6 bases from V and 10 from J, leaving 13 bases between them. This CDR3 comprises 13 residues. This chain's CDR3 is CASSPGGRSPLHF. CDR3 DNA sequence: TGTGCCAGCAGCCCGGGGGGCAGGTCACCCCTCCACTTT.

This clonotype was seen only a few times. The rearrangement uses TRBV3-1 and TRBJ1-5; D uncertain. Germline CDR1 is LGHDT and CDR2 is YNNKEL (reference sequence). The CDR3 loop spans 14 amino acids. V was trimmed by 1 base and J by 4 bases, leaving 8 bases between them. The CDR3 sequence is CASSQGIANQPQHF. The CDR3 DNA sequence: TGTGCCAGCAGCCAAGGTATAGCAAATCAGCCCCAGCATTTT.

This clonotype was observed at least ten times. The rearrangement links TRBV12-3 or TRBV12-4 to TRBJ2-2, with 9 bases aligning to TRBD1. The CDR3 totals 15 residues. After removal of 7 bases from V and 5 bases from J, the junction contained 8 bases not matched to a gene. The CDR3, as DNA: TGTGCCAGCAAGGCTGACAGGGGGATAACCGGGGAGCTGTTTTTT. Its translation is CASKADRGITGELFF.

In this sample, this clonotype turned up many times. The chain is built from TRBV12-3 or TRBV12-4 and TRBJ2-3; D is ambiguous. V lost 3 bases and J lost 10, with 17 bases in between. There are 14 residues in the CDR3. CDR3 amino acids: CASSFLGQAEAQYF. CDR3 DNA: TGTGCCAGCAGTTTCCTAGGCCAAGCCGAGGCGCAGTATTTT.

A remark on this clonotype: A much larger clone sits a single nucleotide away, making a read error possible. CDR3 nucleotides: TGTGCCAGCTGCCTCTGGTCCACTGAAGCTTTCTTT. As protein: CASCLWSTEAFF. The chain is built from TRBV7-9 and TRBJ1-1, with D uncertain. The germline V and J ends were trimmed by 8 bases and 4 bases, with 11 bases remaining between them. Germline CDR1 SEHNR, CDR2 FQNEAQ (reference sequence). This CDR3 comprises 12 residues. Looking up the rest from reference TRBV7-9 and TRBJ1-1 gives the full variable domain: DTGVSQNPRHKITKRGQNVTFRCDPISEHNRLYWYRQTLGQGPEFLTYFQNEAQLEKSRLLSDRFSAERPKGSFSTLEIQRTEQGDSAMYLCASCLWSTEAFFGQGTRLTVV.

The table lists this clonotype with many counts. This chain links TRBV4-3 with TRBJ2-7, with 8 bases that match TRBD1. Germline V gives CDR1 LGHNA, CDR2 YSLEER. The CDR3 covers 16 residues. Trimming at V came to 0 bases and at J to 5 bases, leaving 9 bases not matched to a gene. CDR3 nucleotide sequence: TGCGCCAGCAGCCAAGAGCCCCGACAGGGGATACACGAGCAGTACTTC. Protein sequence: CASSQEPRQGIHEQYF.

The table lists this clonotype with a count of one. This clone may be a read error of a much larger clone one base away. The rearrangement joins TRBV25-1 to TRBJ2-1, with D perhaps matching TRBD2 (5 bases). This CDR3 contains 13 residues. The V end was cut by 6 bases, the J end by 10 bases, with 16 bases between. Germline CDR1 MGHDK, CDR2 SYGVNS. CDR3 amino acids: CASRERFPEEQFF. CDR3 coding DNA: TGTGCCAGCAGGGAGCGGTTTCCTGAGGAGCAGTTCTTC.

This clonotype was observed once. V is TRBV20-1 and J is TRBJ2-7; D gene uncertain. CDR3 length: 17 residues. Trimming pared 1 base from V and 5 bases from J, leaving 24 bases between. In germline, CDR1 is DFQATT, CDR2 SNEGSKA (reference sequence). CDR3 DNA: TGCAGTGCTAGAGGACCGGCTATTGGTCCTGCCCCTCACGAGCAGTACTTC. This sequence encodes CSARGPAIGPAPHEQYF.